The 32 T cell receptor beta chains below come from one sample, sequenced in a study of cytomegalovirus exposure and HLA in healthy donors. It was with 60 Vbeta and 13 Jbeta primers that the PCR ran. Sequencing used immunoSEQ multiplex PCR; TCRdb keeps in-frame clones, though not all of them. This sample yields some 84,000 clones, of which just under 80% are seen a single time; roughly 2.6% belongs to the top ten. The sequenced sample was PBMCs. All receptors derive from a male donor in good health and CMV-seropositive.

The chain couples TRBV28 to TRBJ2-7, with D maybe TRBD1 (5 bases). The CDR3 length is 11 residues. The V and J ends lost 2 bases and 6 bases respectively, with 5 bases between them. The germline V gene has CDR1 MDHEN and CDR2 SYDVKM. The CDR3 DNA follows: TGTGCCAGCAGTTTAAGGGGCGAGCAGTACTTC. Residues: CASSLRGEQYF.

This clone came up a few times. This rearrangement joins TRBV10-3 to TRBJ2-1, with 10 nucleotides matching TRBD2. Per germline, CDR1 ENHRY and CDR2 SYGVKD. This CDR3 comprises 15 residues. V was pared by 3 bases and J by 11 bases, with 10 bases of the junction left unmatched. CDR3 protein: CAISEETSGSAQQFF. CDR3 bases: TGTGCCATCAGTGAAGAGACTAGCGGGTCCGCGCAGCAGTTCTTC.

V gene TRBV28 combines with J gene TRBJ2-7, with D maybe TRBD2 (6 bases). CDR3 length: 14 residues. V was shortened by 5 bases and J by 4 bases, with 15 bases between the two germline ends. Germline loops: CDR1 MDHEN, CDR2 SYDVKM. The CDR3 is CASSPSGTEYEQYF. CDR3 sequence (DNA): TGTGCCAGCAGTCCTTCCGGGACTGAATACGAGCAGTACTTC.

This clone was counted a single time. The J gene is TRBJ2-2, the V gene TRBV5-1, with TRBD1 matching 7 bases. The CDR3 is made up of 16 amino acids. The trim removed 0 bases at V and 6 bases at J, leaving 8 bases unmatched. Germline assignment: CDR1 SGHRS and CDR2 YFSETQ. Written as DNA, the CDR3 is TGCGCCAGCAGCTTGGGGCCGCGGCAGGGGGCCGGGGAGCTGTTTTTT. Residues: CASSLGPRQGAGELFF.

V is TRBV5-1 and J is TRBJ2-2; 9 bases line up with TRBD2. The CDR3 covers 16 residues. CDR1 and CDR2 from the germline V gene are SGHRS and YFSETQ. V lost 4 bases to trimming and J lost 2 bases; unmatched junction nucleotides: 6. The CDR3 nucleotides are TGCGCCAGCAGCAGTGGACTAGCGAGAAACACCGGGGAGCTGTTTTTT. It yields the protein CASSSGLARNTGELFF.

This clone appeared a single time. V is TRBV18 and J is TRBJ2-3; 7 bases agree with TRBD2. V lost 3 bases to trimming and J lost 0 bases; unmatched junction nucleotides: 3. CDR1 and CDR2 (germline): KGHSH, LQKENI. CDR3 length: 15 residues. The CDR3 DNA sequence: TGTGCCAGCTCACCCCCTAGCGGTAGCACAGATACGCAGTATTTT. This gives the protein CASSPPSGSTDTQYF. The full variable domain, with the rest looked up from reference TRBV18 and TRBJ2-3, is NAGVMQNPRHLVRRRGQEARLRCSPMKGHSHVYWYRQLPEEGLKFMVYLQKENIIDESGMPKERFSAEFPKEGPSILRIQQVVRGDSAAYFCASSPPSGSTDTQYFGPGTRLTVL.

The CDR3 protein is CASSQWTGSTDTQYF. CDR3 in DNA: TGTGCCAGCAGTCAATGGACAGGGAGCACAGATACGCAGTATTTT. This chain links TRBV25-1 with TRBJ2-3; the match to TRBD1 covers 8 bases. Trimming took 5 bases from V and 0 from J; bases not matched to a gene: 4. The germline gives CDR1 MGHDK, CDR2 SYGVNS. The CDR3 loop spans 15 amino acids.

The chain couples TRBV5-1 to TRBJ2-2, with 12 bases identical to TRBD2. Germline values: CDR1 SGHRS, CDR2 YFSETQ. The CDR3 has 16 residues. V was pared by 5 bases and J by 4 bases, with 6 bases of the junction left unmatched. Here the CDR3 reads CASRMGLAGRTGELFF. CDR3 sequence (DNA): TGCGCCAGCAGGATGGGACTAGCGGGTCGCACCGGGGAGCTGTTTTTT. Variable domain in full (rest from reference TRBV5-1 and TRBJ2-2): KAGVTQTPRYLIKTRGQQVTLSCSPISGHRSVSWYQQTPGQGLQFLFEYFSETQRNKGNFPGRFSGRQFSNSRSEMNVSTLELGDSALYLCASRMGLAGRTGELFFGEGSRLTVL.

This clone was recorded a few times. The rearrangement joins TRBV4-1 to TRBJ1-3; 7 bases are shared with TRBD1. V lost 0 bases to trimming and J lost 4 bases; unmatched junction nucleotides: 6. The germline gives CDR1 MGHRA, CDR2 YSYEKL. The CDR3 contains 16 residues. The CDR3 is CASSQEKGARGNTIYF. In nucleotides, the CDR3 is TGCGCCAGCAGCCAAGAAAAGGGGGCAAGAGGAAACACCATATATTTT.

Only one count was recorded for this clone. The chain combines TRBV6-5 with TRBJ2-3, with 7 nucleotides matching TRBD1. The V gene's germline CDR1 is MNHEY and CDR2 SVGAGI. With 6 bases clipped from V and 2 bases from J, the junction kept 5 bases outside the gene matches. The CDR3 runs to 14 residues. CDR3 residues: CASRQGPLTDTQYF. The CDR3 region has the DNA TGTGCCAGCAGACAGGGGCCCCTCACAGATACGCAGTATTTT.

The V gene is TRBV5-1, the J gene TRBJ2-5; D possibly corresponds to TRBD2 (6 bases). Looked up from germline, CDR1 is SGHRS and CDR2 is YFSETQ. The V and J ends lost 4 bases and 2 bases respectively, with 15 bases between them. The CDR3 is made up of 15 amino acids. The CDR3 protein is CASSRLVGGQETQYF. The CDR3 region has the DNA TGCGCCAGCAGCCGCCTGGTGGGGGGTCAAGAGACCCAGTACTTC.

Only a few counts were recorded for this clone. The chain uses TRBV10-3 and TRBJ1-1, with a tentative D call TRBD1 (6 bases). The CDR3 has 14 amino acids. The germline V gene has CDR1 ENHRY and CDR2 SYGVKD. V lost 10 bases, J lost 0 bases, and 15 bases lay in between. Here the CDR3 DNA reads TGTGCCACCAAAGGGGAGGGGGTGAACACTGAAGCTTTCTTT. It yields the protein CATKGEGVNTEAFF.

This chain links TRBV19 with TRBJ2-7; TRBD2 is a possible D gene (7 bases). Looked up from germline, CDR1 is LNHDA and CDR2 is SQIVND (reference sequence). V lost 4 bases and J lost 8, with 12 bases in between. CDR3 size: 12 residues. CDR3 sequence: CASSSGGYKQYF. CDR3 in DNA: TGTGCCAGTAGTAGCGGGGGCTATAAGCAGTACTTC.

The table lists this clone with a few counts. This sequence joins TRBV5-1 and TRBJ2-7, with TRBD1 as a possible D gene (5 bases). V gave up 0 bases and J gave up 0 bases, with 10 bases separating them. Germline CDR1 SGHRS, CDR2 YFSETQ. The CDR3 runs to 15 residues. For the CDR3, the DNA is TGCGCCAGCAGCTTGGGGGCAGGGATCTCCTACGAGCAGTACTTC. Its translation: CASSLGAGISYEQYF.

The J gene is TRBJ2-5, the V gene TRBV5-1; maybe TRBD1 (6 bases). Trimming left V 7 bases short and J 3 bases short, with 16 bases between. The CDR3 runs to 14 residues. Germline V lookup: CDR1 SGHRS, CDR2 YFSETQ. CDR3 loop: CASHGGGTKETQYF. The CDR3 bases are TGCGCCAGCCATGGGGGCGGAACTAAAGAGACCCAGTACTTC.

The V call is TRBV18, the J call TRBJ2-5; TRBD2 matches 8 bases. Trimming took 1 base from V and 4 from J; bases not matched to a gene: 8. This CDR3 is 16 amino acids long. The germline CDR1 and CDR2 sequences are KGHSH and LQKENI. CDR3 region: CASSPQGLAPRETQYF. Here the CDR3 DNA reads TGTGCCAGCTCACCACAAGGACTAGCCCCTAGAGAGACCCAGTACTTC.

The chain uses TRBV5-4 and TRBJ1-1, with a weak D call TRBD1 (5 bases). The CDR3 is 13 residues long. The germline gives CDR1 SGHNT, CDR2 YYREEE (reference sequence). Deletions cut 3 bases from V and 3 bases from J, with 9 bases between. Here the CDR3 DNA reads TGTGCCAGCAGCTCGAGACAGTACACTGAAGCTTTCTTT. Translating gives CASSSRQYTEAFF.

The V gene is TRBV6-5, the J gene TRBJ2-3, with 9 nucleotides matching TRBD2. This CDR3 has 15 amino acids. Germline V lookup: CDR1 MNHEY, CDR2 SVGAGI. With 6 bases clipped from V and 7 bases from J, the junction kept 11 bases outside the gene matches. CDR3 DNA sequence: TGTGCCAGCAGAAAATTGACTAGCGGCGTTTATACGCAGTATTTT. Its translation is CASRKLTSGVYTQYF.

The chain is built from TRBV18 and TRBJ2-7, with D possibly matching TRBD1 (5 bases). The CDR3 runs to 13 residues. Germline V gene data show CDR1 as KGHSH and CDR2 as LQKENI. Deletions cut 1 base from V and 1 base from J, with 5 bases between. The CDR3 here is CASSPQGSYEQYF. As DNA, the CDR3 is TGTGCCAGCTCACCACAGGGGTCCTACGAGCAGTACTTC. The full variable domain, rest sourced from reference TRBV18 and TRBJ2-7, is NAGVMQNPRHLVRRRGQEARLRCSPMKGHSHVYWYRQLPEEGLKFMVYLQKENIIDESGMPKERFSAEFPKEGPSILRIQQVVRGDSAAYFCASSPQGSYEQYFGPGTRLTVT.

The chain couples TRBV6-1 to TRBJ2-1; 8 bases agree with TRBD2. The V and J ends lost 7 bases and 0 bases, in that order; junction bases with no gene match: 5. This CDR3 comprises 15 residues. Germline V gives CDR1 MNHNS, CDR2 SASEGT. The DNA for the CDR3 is TGTGCCAGCATCCTCGGGAGGGCCTCCTACAATGAGCAGTTCTTC. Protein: CASILGRASYNEQFF.

CDR3 sequence: CATCRGANTEAFF. The CDR3, as DNA: TGTGCCACTTGCAGGGGAGCGAACACTGAAGCTTTCTTT. The chain carries TRBV15 and TRBJ1-1, with a tentative D call TRBD1 (6 bases). The V and J ends lost 9 bases and 1 base respectively, with 12 bases between them. This CDR3 region has 13 residues. The germline CDR1 and CDR2 sequences are LNHNV and YYDKDF (reference sequence).

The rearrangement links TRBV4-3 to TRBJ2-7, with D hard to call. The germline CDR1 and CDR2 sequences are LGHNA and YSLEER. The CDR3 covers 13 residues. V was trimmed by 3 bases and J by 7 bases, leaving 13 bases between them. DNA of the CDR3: TGCGCCAGCAGCCAGGATCTAGTTACTGAGCAGTACTTC. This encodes CASSQDLVTEQYF.

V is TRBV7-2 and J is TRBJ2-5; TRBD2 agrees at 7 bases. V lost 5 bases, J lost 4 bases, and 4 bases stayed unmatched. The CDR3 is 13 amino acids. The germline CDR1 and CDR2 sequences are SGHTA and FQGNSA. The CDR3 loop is CASSQVAGETQYF. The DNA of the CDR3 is TGTGCCAGCAGCCAAGTAGCGGGAGAGACCCAGTACTTC.

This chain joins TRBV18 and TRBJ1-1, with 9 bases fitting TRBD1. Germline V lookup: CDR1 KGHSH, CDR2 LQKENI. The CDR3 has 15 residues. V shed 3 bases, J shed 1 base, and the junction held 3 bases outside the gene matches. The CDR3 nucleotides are TGTGCCAGCTCACCTTCGACAGGGGGGAACACTGAAGCTTTCTTT. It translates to CASSPSTGGNTEAFF.

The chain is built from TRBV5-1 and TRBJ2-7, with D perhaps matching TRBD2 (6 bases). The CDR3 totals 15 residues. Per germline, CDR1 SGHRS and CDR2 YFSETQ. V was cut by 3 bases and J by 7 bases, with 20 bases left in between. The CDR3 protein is CASSSGLLPHGEQYF. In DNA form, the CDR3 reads TGCGCCAGCAGCTCGGGACTTTTACCCCACGGGGAGCAGTACTTC.

The chain's CDR3 is CASSYAGGPTGELFF. Written as DNA, the CDR3 is TGTGCCAGCAGTTACGCGGGAGGGCCCACCGGGGAGCTGTTTTTT. V gene TRBV6-6 combines with J gene TRBJ2-2; 9 positions match TRBD2. CDR1 and CDR2 from the germline V gene are MNHNY and SVGAGI (reference sequence). Trimming took 2 bases from V and 4 from J; bases not matched to a gene: 2. The CDR3 runs to 15 residues.

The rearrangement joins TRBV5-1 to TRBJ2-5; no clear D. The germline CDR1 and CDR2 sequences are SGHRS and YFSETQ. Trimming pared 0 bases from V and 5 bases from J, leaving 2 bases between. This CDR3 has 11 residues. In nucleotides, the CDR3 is TGCGCCAGCAGCTTGGCGGAGACCCAGTACTTC. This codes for CASSLAETQYF.

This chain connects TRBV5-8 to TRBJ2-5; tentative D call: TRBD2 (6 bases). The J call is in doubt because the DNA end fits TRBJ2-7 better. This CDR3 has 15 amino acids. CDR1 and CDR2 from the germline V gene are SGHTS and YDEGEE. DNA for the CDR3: TGTGCCAGCAGCCTAGGGACGGGGGAGTTCTACGAGCAGTACTTC. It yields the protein CASSLGTGEFYEQYF.

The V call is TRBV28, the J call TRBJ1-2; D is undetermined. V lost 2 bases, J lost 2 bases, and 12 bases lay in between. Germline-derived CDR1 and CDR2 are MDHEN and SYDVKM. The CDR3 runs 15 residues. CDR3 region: CASSLLLSQNYGYTF. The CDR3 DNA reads TGTGCCAGCAGTTTACTCCTTTCGCAGAACTATGGCTACACCTTC.

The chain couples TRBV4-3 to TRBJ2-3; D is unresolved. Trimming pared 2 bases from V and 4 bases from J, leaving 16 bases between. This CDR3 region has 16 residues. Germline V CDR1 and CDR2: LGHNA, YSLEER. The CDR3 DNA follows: TGCGCCAGCAGCCAAAACCCCTCCGGCGCGGCAGATACGCAGTATTTT. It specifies CASSQNPSGAADTQYF.

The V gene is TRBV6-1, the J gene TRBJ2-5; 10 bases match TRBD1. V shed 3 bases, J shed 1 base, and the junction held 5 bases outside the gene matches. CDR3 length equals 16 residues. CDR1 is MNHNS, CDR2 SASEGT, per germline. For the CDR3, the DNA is TGTGCCAGCAGTGACCTAAGGACAGGGGGCCAAGAGACCCAGTACTTC. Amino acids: CASSDLRTGGQETQYF.

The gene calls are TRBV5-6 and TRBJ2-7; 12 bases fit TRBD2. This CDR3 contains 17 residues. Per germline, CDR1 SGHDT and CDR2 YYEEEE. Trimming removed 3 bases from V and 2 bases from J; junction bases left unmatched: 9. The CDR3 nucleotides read TGTGCCAGCAGCTCCACGACTAGCGGGAGAAATCCCTACGAGCAGTACTTC. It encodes CASSSTTSGRNPYEQYF. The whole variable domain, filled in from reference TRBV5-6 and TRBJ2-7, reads DAGVTQSPTHLIKTRGQQVTLRCSPKSGHDTVSWYQQALGQGPQFIFQYYEEEERQRGNFPDRFSGHQFPNYSSELNVNALLLGDSALYLCASSSTTSGRNPYEQYFGPGTRLTVT.